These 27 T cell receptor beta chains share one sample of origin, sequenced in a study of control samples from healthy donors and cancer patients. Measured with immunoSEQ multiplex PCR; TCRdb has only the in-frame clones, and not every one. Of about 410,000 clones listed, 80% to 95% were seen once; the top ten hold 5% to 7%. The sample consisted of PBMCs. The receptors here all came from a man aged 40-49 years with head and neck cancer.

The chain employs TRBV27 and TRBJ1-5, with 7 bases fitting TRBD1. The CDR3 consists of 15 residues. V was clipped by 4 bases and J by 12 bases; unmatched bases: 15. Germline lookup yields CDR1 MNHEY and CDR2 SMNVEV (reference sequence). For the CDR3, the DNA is TGTGCCAGCAGTTCCCTTGTGGTCGGGACAGCGTTCCAGCATTTT. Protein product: CASSSLVVGTAFQHF.

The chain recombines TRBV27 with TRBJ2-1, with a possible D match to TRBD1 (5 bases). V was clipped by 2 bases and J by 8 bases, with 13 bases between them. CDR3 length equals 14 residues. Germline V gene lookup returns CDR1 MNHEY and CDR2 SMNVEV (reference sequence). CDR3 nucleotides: TGTGCCAGCAGTTTAGGTAACAGGATCGATGAGCAGTTCTTC. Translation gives CASSLGNRIDEQFF.

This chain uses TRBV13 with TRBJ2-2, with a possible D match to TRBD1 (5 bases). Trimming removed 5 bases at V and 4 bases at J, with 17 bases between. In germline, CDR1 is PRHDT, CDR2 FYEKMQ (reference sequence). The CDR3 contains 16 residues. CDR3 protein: CASSLRQSVATGELFF. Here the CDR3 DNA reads TGTGCCAGCAGCCTCAGACAGTCTGTGGCCACCGGGGAGCTGTTTTTT.

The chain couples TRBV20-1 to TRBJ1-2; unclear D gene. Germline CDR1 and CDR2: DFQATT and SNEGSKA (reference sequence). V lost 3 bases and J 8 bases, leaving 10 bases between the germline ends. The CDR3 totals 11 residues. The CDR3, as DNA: TGCAGTGCTAGTGGGGTCGCCGGCTACACCTTC. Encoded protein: CSASGVAGYTF.

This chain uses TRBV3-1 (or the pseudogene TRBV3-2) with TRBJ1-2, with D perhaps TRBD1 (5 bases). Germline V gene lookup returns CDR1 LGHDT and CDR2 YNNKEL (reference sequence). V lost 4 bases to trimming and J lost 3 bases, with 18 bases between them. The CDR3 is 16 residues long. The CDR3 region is CASSLSGPGTYYGYTF. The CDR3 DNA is TGTGCCAGCAGCCTAAGCGGGCCAGGGACTTACTATGGCTACACCTTC.

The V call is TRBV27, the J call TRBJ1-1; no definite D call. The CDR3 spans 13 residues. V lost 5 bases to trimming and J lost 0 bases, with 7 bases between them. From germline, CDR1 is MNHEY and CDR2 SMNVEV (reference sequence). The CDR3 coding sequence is TGTGCCAGCAGTGGAAGGGTGAACACTGAAGCTTTCTTT. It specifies CASSGRVNTEAFF.

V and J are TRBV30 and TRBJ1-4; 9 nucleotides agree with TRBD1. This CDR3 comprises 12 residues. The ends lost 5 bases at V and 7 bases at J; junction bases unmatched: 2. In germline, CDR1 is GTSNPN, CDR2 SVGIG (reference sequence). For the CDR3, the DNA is TGTGCCTGGGAGGACAGGGGTGAAAAACTGTTTTTT. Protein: CAWEDRGEKLFF. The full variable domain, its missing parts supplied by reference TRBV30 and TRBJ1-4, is SQTIHQWPATLVQPVGSPLSLECTVEGTSNPNLYWYRQAAGRGLQLLFYSVGIGQISSEVPQNLSASRPQDRQFILSSKKLLLSDSGFYLCAWEDRGEKLFFGSGTQLSVL.

The CDR3 sequence: CASSLGTGNTDTQYF. The CDR3 nucleotides read TGCGCCAGCAGCTTAGGGACAGGCAACACAGATACGCAGTATTTT. This rearrangement joins TRBV5-1 to TRBJ2-3; TRBD1 aligns across 8 bases. Germline V gives CDR1 SGHRS, CDR2 YFSETQ. The CDR3 consists of 15 residues. J was trimmed by 2 bases and V by 2 bases; bases with no gene match: 4.

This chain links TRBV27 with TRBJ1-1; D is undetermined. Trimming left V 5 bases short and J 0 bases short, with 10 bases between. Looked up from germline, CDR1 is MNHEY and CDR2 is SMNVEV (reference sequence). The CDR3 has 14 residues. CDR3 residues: CASSKVSMNTEAFF. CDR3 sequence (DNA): TGTGCCAGCAGTAAAGTCTCGATGAACACTGAAGCTTTCTTT.

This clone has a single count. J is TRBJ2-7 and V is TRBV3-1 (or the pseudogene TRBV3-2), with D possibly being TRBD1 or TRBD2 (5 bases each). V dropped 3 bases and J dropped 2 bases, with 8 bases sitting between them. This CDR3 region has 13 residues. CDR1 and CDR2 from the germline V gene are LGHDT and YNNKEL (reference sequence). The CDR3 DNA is TGTGCCAGCAGCCACGGGGCTACCTACGAGCAGTACTTC. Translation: CASSHGATYEQYF.

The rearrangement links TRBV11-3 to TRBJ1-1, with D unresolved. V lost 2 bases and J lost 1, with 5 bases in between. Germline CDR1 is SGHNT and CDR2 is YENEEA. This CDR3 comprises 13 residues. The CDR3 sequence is CASSLWENTEAFF. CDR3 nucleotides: TGTGCCAGCAGCTTATGGGAGAACACTGAAGCTTTCTTT. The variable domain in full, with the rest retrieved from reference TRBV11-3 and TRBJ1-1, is EAGVVQSPRYKIIEKKQPVAFWCNPISGHNTLYWYLQNLGQGPELLIRYENEEAVDDSQLPKDRFSAERLKGVDSTLKIQPAELGDSAVYLCASSLWENTEAFFGQGTRLTVV.

This CDR3 is CASSDDGVRRFF. CDR3 DNA: TGTGCCAGCAGTGACGACGGGGTACGAAGGTTCTTC. V gene TRBV2 combines with J gene TRBJ2-1, with D maybe TRBD2 (5 bases). CDR1 is SNHLY, CDR2 FYNNEI, per germline. The CDR3 sequence is 12 residues long. V lost 3 bases, J lost 15 bases, and 15 bases lay in between.

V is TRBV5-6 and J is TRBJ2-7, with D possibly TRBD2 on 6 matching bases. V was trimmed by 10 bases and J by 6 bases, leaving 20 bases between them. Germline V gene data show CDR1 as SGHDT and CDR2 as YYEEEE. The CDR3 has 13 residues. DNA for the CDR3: TGTGCCGGAACACCGGGACTGATCCTCGAGCAGTACTTC. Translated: CAGTPGLILEQYF.

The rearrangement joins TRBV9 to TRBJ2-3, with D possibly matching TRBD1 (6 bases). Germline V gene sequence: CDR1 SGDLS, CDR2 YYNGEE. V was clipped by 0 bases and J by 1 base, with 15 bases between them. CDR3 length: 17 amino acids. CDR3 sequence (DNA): TGTGCCAGCAGCGTAGGTAGGGGGTCATTCCGCACAGATACGCAGTATTTT. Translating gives CASSVGRGSFRTDTQYF.

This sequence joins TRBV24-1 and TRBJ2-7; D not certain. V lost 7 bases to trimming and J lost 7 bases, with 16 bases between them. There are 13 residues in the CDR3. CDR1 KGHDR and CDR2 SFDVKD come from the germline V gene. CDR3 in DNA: TGTGCCACCAGGGACGTAGGCGTCGGGGAGCAGTACTTC. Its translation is CATRDVGVGEQYF.

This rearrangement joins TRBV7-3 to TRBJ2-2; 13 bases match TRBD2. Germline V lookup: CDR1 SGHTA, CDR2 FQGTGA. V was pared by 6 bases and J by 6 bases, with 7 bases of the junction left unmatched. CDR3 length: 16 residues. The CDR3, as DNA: TGTGCCAGCAGTATTGGACTAGCGGGGGCCCCCGGGGAGCTGTTTTTT. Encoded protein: CASSIGLAGAPGELFF.

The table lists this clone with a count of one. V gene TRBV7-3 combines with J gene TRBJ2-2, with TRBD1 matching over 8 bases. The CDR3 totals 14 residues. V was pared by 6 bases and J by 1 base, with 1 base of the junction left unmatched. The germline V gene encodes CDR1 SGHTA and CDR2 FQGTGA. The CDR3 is CASRGQVNTGELFF. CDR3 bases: TGTGCCAGCAGGGGACAGGTGAACACCGGGGAGCTGTTTTTT. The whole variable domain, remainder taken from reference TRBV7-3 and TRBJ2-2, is GAGVSQTPSNKVTEKGKYVELRCDPISGHTALYWYRQSLGQGPEFLIYFQGTGAADDSGLPNDRFFAVRPEGSVSTLKIQRTERGDSAVYLCASRGQVNTGELFFGEGSRLTVL.

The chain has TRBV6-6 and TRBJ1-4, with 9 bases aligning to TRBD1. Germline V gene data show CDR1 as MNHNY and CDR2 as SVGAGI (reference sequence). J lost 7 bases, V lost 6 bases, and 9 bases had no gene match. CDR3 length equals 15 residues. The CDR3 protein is CASSSTGTGLEKLFF. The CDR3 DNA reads TGTGCCAGCAGCTCCACGGGGACAGGGCTTGAAAAACTGTTTTTT.

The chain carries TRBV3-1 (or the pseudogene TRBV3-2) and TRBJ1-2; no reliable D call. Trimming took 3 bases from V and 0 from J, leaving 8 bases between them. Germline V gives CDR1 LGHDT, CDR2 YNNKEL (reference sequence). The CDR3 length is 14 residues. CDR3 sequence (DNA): TGTGCCAGCAGCCACAACACGGCTAACTATGGCTACACCTTC. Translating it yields CASSHNTANYGYTF.

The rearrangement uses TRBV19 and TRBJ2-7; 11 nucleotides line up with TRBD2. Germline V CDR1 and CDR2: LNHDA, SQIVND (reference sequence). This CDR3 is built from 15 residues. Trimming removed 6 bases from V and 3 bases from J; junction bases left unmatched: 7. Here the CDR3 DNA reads TGTGCCAGTAGGATGACTAGCGGGGTCCTCTACGAGCAGTACTTC. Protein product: CASRMTSGVLYEQYF.

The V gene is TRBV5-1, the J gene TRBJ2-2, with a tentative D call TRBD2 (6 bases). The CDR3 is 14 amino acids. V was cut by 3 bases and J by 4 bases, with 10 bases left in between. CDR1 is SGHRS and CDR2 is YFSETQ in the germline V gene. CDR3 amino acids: CASSWGVVTGELFF. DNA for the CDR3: TGCGCCAGCAGCTGGGGGGTAGTCACCGGGGAGCTGTTTTTT.

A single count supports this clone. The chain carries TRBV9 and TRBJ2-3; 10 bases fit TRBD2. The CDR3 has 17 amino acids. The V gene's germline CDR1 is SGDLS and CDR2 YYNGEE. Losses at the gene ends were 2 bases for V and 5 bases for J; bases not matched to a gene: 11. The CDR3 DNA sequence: TGTGCCAGCAGCGTGTACTCTAGCGGGAGTAGATTAGATACGCAGTATTTT. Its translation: CASSVYSSGSRLDTQYF.

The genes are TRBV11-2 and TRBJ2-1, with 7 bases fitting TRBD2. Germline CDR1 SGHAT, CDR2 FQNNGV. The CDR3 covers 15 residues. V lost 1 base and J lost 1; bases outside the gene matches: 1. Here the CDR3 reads CASSLVAGSYNEQFF. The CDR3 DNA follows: TGTGCCAGCAGCTTAGTAGCGGGTTCCTACAATGAGCAGTTCTTC.

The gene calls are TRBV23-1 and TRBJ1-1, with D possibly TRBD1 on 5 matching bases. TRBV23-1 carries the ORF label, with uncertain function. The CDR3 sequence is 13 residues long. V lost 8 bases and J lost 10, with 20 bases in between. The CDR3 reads CASPRGNSITAFF. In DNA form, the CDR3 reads TGCGCCAGCCCACGGGGGAACTCGATCACAGCTTTCTTT.

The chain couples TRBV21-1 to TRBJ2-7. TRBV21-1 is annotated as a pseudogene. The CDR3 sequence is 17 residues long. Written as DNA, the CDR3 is TGTGCCAGCAGCAAAGAAGAGAAAGGGTATCGGGCCTACGAGCAGTACTTC. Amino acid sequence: CASSKEEKGYRAYEQYF.

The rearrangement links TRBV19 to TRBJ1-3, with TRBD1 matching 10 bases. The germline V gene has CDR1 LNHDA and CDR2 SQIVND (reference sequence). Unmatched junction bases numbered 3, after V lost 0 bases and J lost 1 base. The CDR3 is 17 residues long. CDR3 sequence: CASSIEGQGKSGNTIYF. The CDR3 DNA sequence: TGTGCCAGTAGTATAGAGGGACAGGGGAAATCTGGAAACACCATATATTTT. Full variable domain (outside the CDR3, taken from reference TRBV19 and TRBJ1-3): DGGITQSPKYLFRKEGQNVTLSCEQNLNHDAMYWYRQDPGQGLRLIYYSQIVNDFQKGDIAEGYSVSREKKESFPLTVTSAQKNPTAFYLCASSIEGQGKSGNTIYFGEGSWLTVV.

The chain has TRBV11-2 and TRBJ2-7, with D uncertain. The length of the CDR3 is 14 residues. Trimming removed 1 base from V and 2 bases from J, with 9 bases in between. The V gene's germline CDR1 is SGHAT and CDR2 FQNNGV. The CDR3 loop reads CASSLGYGPYEQYF. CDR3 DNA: TGTGCCAGCAGCTTAGGTTATGGGCCCTACGAGCAGTACTTC.